The text below deals with one TCR beta chain. The antigen remains unidentified. The sample originates from a study of T-cell reconstitution after alpha-beta-depleted transplantation in children. The study's findings and limits: The study traced high day-60 TCRbeta diversity in some patients to surviving recipient T cells and thymic progenitors.

The TCRbeta library incorporated unique molecular identifiers. TCRdb re-called the PCR reads through MiXCR, storing one row per CDR3 protein. The table lists fewer than 1 million distinct CDR3 sequences, 15% to 20% of them singletons. Germline trimming cut 8 bases from V and 3 bases from J; bases unmatched to any gene: 6. Germline V gene data show CDR1 as WSHSY and CDR2 as SAAADI. The CDR3 has 14 residues. This receptor was taken from a male patient between 10 and 17 years old who had a stem cell transplant for acute lymphoblastic leukemia, so the T cells may come from the graft donor. The chain couples TRBV10-2 to TRBJ2-5, with 10 bases lining up with TRBD2. The input for sequencing was PBMCs, mostly from graft donor cells, taken 360 days after TCRalphabeta/CD19-depleted stem cell transplant. This chain's CDR3 is CASLPGLAEETQYF. DNA for the CDR3: TGCGCCAGCCTCCCCGGACTAGCGGAAGAGACCCAGTACTTC.